Below are 18 T cell receptor beta chains sequenced from a single sample in a study of T cells in tumors after PD-1 blockade. The data were produced by immunoSEQ multiplex PCR, yet TCRdb's version contains in-frame clones alone and is incomplete. Of fewer than 55,000 clones detected, more than 65% appear once; the ten largest clones hold about 4%. Sequences were derived from PBMCs, sampled before anti-PD-1 treatment. These receptors all stem from a human donor with basal cell carcinoma.

This rearrangement joins TRBV7-8 to TRBJ1-3, with a weak D call TRBD1 (6 bases). The CDR3 consists of 16 residues. Germline loops: CDR1 SGHVS, CDR2 FQNEAQ. V lost 1 base to trimming and J lost 4 bases, with 14 bases between them. The CDR3 DNA follows: TGTGCCAGCAGCTTAGTTGCAGGGGCGGGAGGAAACACCATATATTTT. This sequence encodes CASSLVAGAGGNTIYF.

A single count supports this clone. The rearrangement links TRBV18 to TRBJ2-1; 8 bases agree with TRBD2. The CDR3 is 15 amino acids. Trimming removed 0 bases from V and 4 bases from J; junction bases left unmatched: 2. Germline V CDR1 and CDR2: KGHSH, LQKENI. This CDR3 reads CASSPPGGGYNEQFF. DNA of the CDR3: TGTGCCAGCTCACCACCGGGCGGGGGGTACAATGAGCAGTTCTTC. Filled out from reference TRBV18 and TRBJ2-1, the complete variable domain reads NAGVMQNPRHLVRRRGQEARLRCSPMKGHSHVYWYRQLPEEGLKFMVYLQKENIIDESGMPKERFSAEFPKEGPSILRIQQVVRGDSAAYFCASSPPGGGYNEQFFGPGTRLTVL.

The chain combines TRBV6-6 with TRBJ2-1, with 10 nucleotides matching TRBD1. With V trimmed by 4 bases and J by 3 bases, 0 bases remained unmatched. Germline V gene data show CDR1 as MNHNY and CDR2 as SVGAGI (reference sequence). The CDR3 covers 14 residues. The CDR3 bases are TGTGCCAGCAGTTGGGACAGGGGCTACAATGAGCAGTTCTTC. Protein product: CASSWDRGYNEQFF.

V and J are TRBV2 and TRBJ1-2, with TRBD1 as a possible D gene (5 bases). The CDR3 spans 14 residues. Trimming left V 0 bases short and J 5 bases short, with 10 bases between. Germline CDR1 reads SNHLY; CDR2 reads FYNNEI. The CDR3 sequence: CASSEAMGPYGYTF. DNA for the CDR3: TGTGCCAGCAGTGAAGCAATGGGGCCTTATGGCTACACCTTC.

The chain links TRBV27 to TRBJ2-7; D might be TRBD1 or TRBD2, each matching 5 bases. Germline assignment: CDR1 MNHEY and CDR2 SMNVEV (reference sequence). The ends were cut back, 5 bases at V and 5 bases at J, with 19 bases in the middle. The CDR3 has 15 amino acids. As DNA, the CDR3 is TGTGCCAGCAGTCCGATCGGGGCAGGTCGGCACGAGCAGTACTTC. Translating it yields CASSPIGAGRHEQYF.

V is TRBV15 and J is TRBJ2-1; D gene ambiguous. This CDR3 is 13 amino acids long. The germline gives CDR1 LNHNV, CDR2 YYDKDF (reference sequence). Trimming stripped 1 base from V and 1 base from J, with 2 bases between. CDR3 sequence reads: CATSRGSYNEQFF. The CDR3 DNA reads as TGTGCCACCAGCAGAGGGTCCTACAATGAGCAGTTCTTC.

The chain carries TRBV15 and TRBJ1-5; 10 bases line up with TRBD1. Unmatched junction bases numbered 10, after V lost 4 bases and J lost 1 base. The germline V gene encodes CDR1 LNHNV and CDR2 YYDKDF (reference sequence). The CDR3 runs to 18 residues. DNA for the CDR3: TGTGCCACCAGCAAGACGGGACAGGGGCTATTGAGCAATCAGCCCCAGCATTTT. It translates to CATSKTGQGLLSNQPQHF.

The rearrangement joins TRBV18 to TRBJ2-1; D not certain. The V gene lost 6 bases and the J gene lost 9 bases, with 18 bases spanning the gap. The CDR3 contains 14 residues. Germline CDR1 KGHSH, CDR2 LQKENI. The CDR3 region is CASSLDLSTGEQFF. CDR3 bases: TGTGCCAGCTCTCTGGACCTTTCCACGGGTGAGCAGTTCTTC.

The chain combines TRBV29-1 with TRBJ1-1; 8 positions agree with TRBD1. The CDR3 is 15 amino acids. The ends lost 7 bases at V and 0 bases at J; junction bases unmatched: 10. Germline loops: CDR1 SQVTM, CDR2 ANQGSEA. The CDR3 region is CSARGQGPMNTEAFF. DNA of the CDR3: TGCAGCGCTCGTGGACAGGGCCCTATGAACACTGAAGCTTTCTTT. Together with reference TRBV29-1 and TRBJ1-1, the CDR3 gives the full variable domain: SAVISQKPSRDICQRGTSLTIQCQVDSQVTMMFWYRQQPGQSLTLIATANQGSEATYESGFVIDKFPISRPNLTFSTLTVSNMSPEDSSIYLCSARGQGPMNTEAFFGQGTRLTVV.

The chain combines TRBV6-1 with TRBJ1-4, with D unclear. Trimming took 2 bases from V and 7 from J, leaving 11 bases between them. Per germline, CDR1 MNHNS and CDR2 SASEGT. The CDR3 is 14 amino acids. As DNA, the CDR3 is TGTGCCAGCAGTGAATTTGGAGGCGGTGAAAAACTGTTTTTT. It encodes CASSEFGGGEKLFF.

This clone was seen just once. The chain couples TRBV29-1 to TRBJ2-3; tentatively, D is TRBD1 or TRBD2 (5 bases each). Germline V lookup: CDR1 SQVTM, CDR2 ANQGSEA. The V end lost 3 bases, the J end lost 0 bases, and 7 bases lay between the germline ends. The CDR3 loop spans 13 amino acids. In DNA form, the CDR3 reads TGCAGCGTTGAGTGGGGGAGCACAGATACGCAGTATTTT. This gives the protein CSVEWGSTDTQYF.

The V call is TRBV27, the J call TRBJ2-7, with 7 bases that match TRBD2. V gave up 4 bases and J gave up 4 bases; unmatched junction bases: 13. Germline values: CDR1 MNHEY, CDR2 SMNVEV (reference sequence). The CDR3 runs 16 residues. CDR3 amino acids: CASSSHHGSGKYEQYF. The CDR3 region has the DNA TGTGCCAGCAGTTCACACCACGGAAGCGGGAAATACGAGCAGTACTTC.

V gene TRBV6-5 combines with J gene TRBJ2-2; D call uncertain. The germline gives CDR1 MNHEY, CDR2 SVGAGI. V dropped 2 bases and J dropped 3 bases, with 10 bases sitting between them. This CDR3 spans 15 amino acids. The CDR3 coding sequence is TGTGCCAGCAGTTACGCAAAGCAACACACCGGGGAGCTGTTTTTT. Translation: CASSYAKQHTGELFF.

The V call is TRBV24-1, the J call TRBJ2-3, with TRBD1 matching over 10 bases. The junction had 5 bases not matched to a gene; V was cut back by 6 bases and J by 3 bases. The CDR3 runs to 15 residues. Germline loops: CDR1 KGHDR, CDR2 SFDVKD. The DNA for the CDR3 is TGTGCCACCAGTAGTGGGGACAGGGGAACAGATACGCAGTATTTT. Residues: CATSSGDRGTDTQYF.

This CDR3 is CASSYSQRNTEAFF. The CDR3 DNA reads as TGTGCCAGCAGTTACTCCCAGAGGAACACTGAAGCTTTCTTT. The rearrangement joins TRBV6-5 to TRBJ1-1, with D hard to call. The CDR3 is made up of 14 amino acids. The V gene lost 0 bases and the J gene lost 1 base, with 6 bases spanning the gap. Germline loops: CDR1 MNHEY, CDR2 SVGAGI.

This chain joins TRBV6-4 and TRBJ2-2; 7 bases are shared with TRBD1. Germline trimming cut 2 bases from V and 3 bases from J; bases unmatched to any gene: 0. The V gene's germline CDR1 is MRHNA and CDR2 SNTAGT. The CDR3 is made up of 14 amino acids. The CDR3 protein is CASSDDRDTGELFF. DNA of the CDR3: TGTGCCAGCAGTGACGACAGGGACACCGGGGAGCTGTTTTTT.

The chain joins TRBV30 to TRBJ2-5, with 9 bases matching TRBD1. The germline gives CDR1 GTSNPN, CDR2 SVGIG (reference sequence). CDR3 length equals 15 residues. Trimming at V came to 3 bases and at J to 7 bases, leaving 12 bases not matched to a gene. CDR3 bases: TGTGCCTGGAGCTTGAAGGGACAGGGCTACGGGACCCAGTACTTC. The encoded protein is CAWSLKGQGYGTQYF.

The V call is TRBV4-1, the J call TRBJ2-3, with D possibly matching TRBD1 (5 bases). Germline V gene lookup returns CDR1 MGHRA and CDR2 YSYEKL. The V gene lost 0 bases and the J gene lost 0 bases, with 13 bases spanning the gap. The CDR3 consists of 17 residues. CDR3 bases: TGCGCCAGCAGCCAAGATTCCCAGGGTCGGAGCACAGATACGCAGTATTTT. It encodes CASSQDSQGRSTDTQYF.